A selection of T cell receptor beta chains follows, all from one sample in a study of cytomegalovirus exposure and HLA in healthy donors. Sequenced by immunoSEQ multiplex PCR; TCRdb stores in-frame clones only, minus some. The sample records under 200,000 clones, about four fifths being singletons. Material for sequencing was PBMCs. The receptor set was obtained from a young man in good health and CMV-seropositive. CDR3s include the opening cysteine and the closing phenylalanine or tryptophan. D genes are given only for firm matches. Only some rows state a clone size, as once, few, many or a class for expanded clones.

cdr3_nt: TGCAGCGTTGCACCCGGCGGGACCATAGCTTTCTTT
cdr3_aa: CSVAPGGTIAFF
d_call: NA
j_call: TRBJ1-1
v_call: TRBV29-1
clone_size: NA

cdr3_nt: TGTGCCAGTAGTCCCATCGGGGTCTCGGCCTCCTACGAGCAGTACTTC
cdr3_aa: CASSPIGVSASYEQYF
d_call: NA
j_call: TRBJ2-7
v_call: TRBV19
clone_size: NA

cdr3_nt: TGTGCCAGCAGCTTCTCCCTCTTTTCGGCAGATACGCAGTATTTT
cdr3_aa: CASSFSLFSADTQYF
d_call: NA
j_call: TRBJ2-3
v_call: TRBV7-2
clone_size: NA

cdr3_nt: TGCGCCAGCAGCGTGATGACTAGCGGGTACGGAGAGACCCAGTACTTC
cdr3_aa: CASSVMTSGYGETQYF
d_call: TRBD2
j_call: TRBJ2-5
v_call: TRBV5-1
clone_size: NA

cdr3_nt: TGTGCCAGCAGCGTAGAAAAGGCTAGCGGGAGTTCAGATACGCAGTATTTT
cdr3_aa: CASSVEKASGSSDTQYF
d_call: TRBD2
j_call: TRBJ2-3
v_call: TRBV9
clone_size: once

cdr3_nt: TGTGCCAGCAGCACAGGGGGCCAAGGCTACACCTTC
cdr3_aa: CASSTGGQGYTF
d_call: TRBD1
j_call: TRBJ1-2
v_call: TRBV28
clone_size: once

cdr3_nt: TGTGCCAGCAGTGAAGGTCGGATGGGTGGGAGCTCCTACAATGAGCAGTTCTTC
cdr3_aa: CASSEGRMGGSSYNEQFF
d_call: NA
j_call: TRBJ2-1
v_call: TRBV6-1
clone_size: NA

cdr3_nt: TGCAGCGTTGTCAGGGGCGCGGGTTCCACTGAAGCTTTCTTT
cdr3_aa: CSVVRGAGSTEAFF
d_call: NA
j_call: TRBJ1-1
v_call: TRBV29-1
clone_size: NA

cdr3_nt: TGTGCCAGCACCACCCTCTGGGGGGCAGGGGGTAACTATGGCTACACCTTC
cdr3_aa: CASTTLWGAGGNYGYTF
d_call: TRBD1
j_call: TRBJ1-2
v_call: TRBV2
clone_size: NA

cdr3_nt: TGTGCCACCAGCAGAGATCAGCCAGGGGATAACGAGCAGTACTTC
cdr3_aa: CATSRDQPGDNEQYF
d_call: NA
j_call: TRBJ2-7
v_call: TRBV15
clone_size: NA

cdr3_nt: TGTGCCAGCGAGTCAGGGGGTATTACTGAAGCTTTCTTT
cdr3_aa: CASESGGITEAFF
d_call: TRBD1
j_call: TRBJ1-1
v_call: TRBV28
clone_size: NA

cdr3_nt: TGTGCCAGTAGTAGGGCGGACAACTACGAGCAGTACTTC
cdr3_aa: CASSRADNYEQYF
d_call: NA
j_call: TRBJ2-7
v_call: TRBV19
clone_size: NA

cdr3_nt: TGTGCCAGCAGTTACTTGGGACAGGGCCCGGATACGCAGTATTTT
cdr3_aa: CASSYLGQGPDTQYF
d_call: TRBD1
j_call: TRBJ2-3
v_call: TRBV6-6
clone_size: NA

cdr3_nt: TGTGCCAGCAGCCAGGGACTAGCGGCCACCGCCGAATCCTACGAGCAGTACTTC
cdr3_aa: CASSQGLAATAESYEQYF
d_call: TRBD2
j_call: TRBJ2-7
v_call: TRBV4-2
clone_size: NA

cdr3_nt: TGCGCCAGCAGCCAAGAGGGACAGAGGAGCACTGAAGCTTTCTTT
cdr3_aa: CASSQEGQRSTEAFF
d_call: TRBD1
j_call: TRBJ1-1
v_call: TRBV4-3
clone_size: NA

cdr3_nt: TGTGCCAGCAGCCAGGGACTAGCGGAAAACAATGAGCAGTTCTTC
cdr3_aa: CASSQGLAENNEQFF
d_call: TRBD2
j_call: TRBJ2-1
v_call: TRBV5-4
clone_size: NA

cdr3_nt: TGTGCCAGTAGTATACAGATGTATAGCAATCAGCCCCAGCATTTT
cdr3_aa: CASSIQMYSNQPQHF
d_call: NA
j_call: TRBJ1-5
v_call: TRBV19
clone_size: NA

cdr3_nt: TGTGCCAGCAGTTTACAGGGGGAGCAGTTCTTC
cdr3_aa: CASSLQGEQFF
d_call: NA
j_call: TRBJ2-1
v_call: TRBV27
clone_size: NA

cdr3_nt: TGTGCCAGCATGGCAGGGGGCAACGAGCAGTACTTC
cdr3_aa: CASMAGGNEQYF
d_call: TRBD1
j_call: TRBJ2-7
v_call: TRBV7-2
clone_size: NA

cdr3_nt: TGTGCCAGCAGCCCCCCCGTGAGACAGGGGAGGTCAGGAGCTTTCTTT
cdr3_aa: CASSPPVRQGRSGAFF
d_call: TRBD1
j_call: TRBJ1-1
v_call: TRBV9
clone_size: NA

cdr3_nt: TGTGCCAGCAGCCAAGAAACAGGGAACCAAGAGACCCAGTACTTC
cdr3_aa: CASSQETGNQETQYF
d_call: NA
j_call: TRBJ2-5
v_call: TRBV4-2
clone_size: few

cdr3_nt: TGTGCCAGCAGTGTAGAGGGGGGAGGGAACTATGGCTACACCTTC
cdr3_aa: CASSVEGGGNYGYTF
d_call: NA
j_call: TRBJ1-2
v_call: TRBV6-1
clone_size: NA

cdr3_nt: TGTGCCAGCAGTGAAAGGGCAGGGGGTCCCACCTACGAGCAGTACTTC
cdr3_aa: CASSERAGGPTYEQYF
d_call: TRBD1
j_call: TRBJ2-7
v_call: TRBV6-1
clone_size: NA

cdr3_nt: TGTGCCAGCAGCTTAGATGAGGGGGCCCCCACAGATACGCAGTATTTT
cdr3_aa: CASSLDEGAPTDTQYF
d_call: TRBD1
j_call: TRBJ2-3
v_call: TRBV11-2
clone_size: NA